This passage covers 26 T cell receptor beta chains from one sample sequenced in a study of T-cell reconstitution after alpha-beta-depleted transplantation in children (dated by TCRdb to about 2016). The treatment or condition label corresponds to: allogeneic hematopoietic cell transplantation with graft depleted of TCRalphabeta T cells and CD19 B cells. The library was generated by PCR. Sequencing relied on an Illumina HiSeq 2500. To normalize quantification of the TCRbeta repertoire, the TCR libraries were built with molecular barcoding that relied on unique molecular identifiers. TCRdb applied fastp at Q25 and MiXCR to the public reads, then kept only in-frame beta chains. CDR3 protein duplicates are merged, each entry listing the most common genes and DNA. This sample comprises about 980,000 distinct CDR3 sequences, 25% to 30% of them detected only once. The ten largest clonotypes hold about 28% of the sample.

The sample in question was PBMCs, mostly from graft donor cells, obtained 360 days after TCRalphabeta/CD19-depleted stem cell transplant. Receptors originate from a boy under two years old who had a stem cell transplant for SCID, so the T cells may come from the graft donor.

The chain employs TRBV4-2 and TRBJ2-2; 7 nucleotides agree with TRBD2. The CDR3 totals 16 residues. After removal of 4 bases from V and 3 bases from J, the junction contained 8 bases not matched to a gene. Germline assignment: CDR1 LGHNA and CDR2 YNFKEQ. The CDR3 reads CASSPPLAAYTGELFF. The CDR3 DNA follows: TGTGCCAGCAGCCCGCCTCTAGCGGCATACACCGGGGAGCTGTTTTTT.

The CDR3 loop is CASSYSHRDALYF. The CDR3 coding sequence is TGTGCCAGCAGTTACTCCCACAGGGACGCCCTGTATTTT. J is TRBJ2-3 and V is TRBV6-5, with D maybe TRBD1 (6 bases). In germline, CDR1 is MNHEY, CDR2 SVGAGI. This CDR3 spans 13 amino acids. Between the trimmed V and J ends, which lost 0 bases and 14 bases, there was a span of 15 bases.

V is TRBV4-3 and J is TRBJ1-5; weak D call: TRBD1 (6 bases). There are 16 residues in the CDR3. Germline loops: CDR1 LGHNA, CDR2 YSLEER. The V end lost 8 bases, the J end lost 0 bases, and 17 bases lay between the germline ends. This CDR3 reads CASSGRGGYSNQPQHF. DNA of the CDR3: TGCGCCAGCTCCGGCAGGGGTGGATATAGCAATCAGCCCCAGCATTTT.

This chain joins TRBV20-1 and TRBJ2-7; D may be TRBD1 (5 bases). From germline, CDR1 is DFQATT and CDR2 SNEGSKA (reference sequence). This CDR3 is 14 amino acids long. Trimming stripped 6 bases from V and 5 bases from J, with 20 bases between. In DNA form, the CDR3 reads TGCAGTGCCACGGCATTCCCACAGGTCCACGAGCAGTACTTC. Amino acids: CSATAFPQVHEQYF.

The V and J genes are TRBV11-2 and TRBJ1-2; 7 nucleotides agree with TRBD1. This CDR3 is built from 14 residues. Trimming at V came to 3 bases and at J to 8 bases, leaving 9 bases not matched to a gene. Germline CDR1 is SGHAT and CDR2 is FQNNGV. CDR3 DNA: TGTGCCAGCAGCTTCGCTGAGGGGGCAAAAGGCTACACCTTC. Translation gives CASSFAEGAKGYTF.

Only a few counts were recorded for this clonotype. This chain uses TRBV5-6 with TRBJ2-7; tentatively, D is TRBD1 (6 bases). The CDR3 runs to 12 residues. Germline CDR1 is SGHDT and CDR2 is YYEEEE. V dropped 0 bases and J dropped 9 bases, with 10 bases sitting between them. The CDR3 sequence is CASSLGGQRQYF. CDR3 nucleotides: TGTGCCAGCAGCTTGGGGGGGCAGAGGCAGTACTTC.

This clonotype was seen more than once but under ten times. This chain uses TRBV12-3 or TRBV12-4 with TRBJ1-1, with 8 bases fitting TRBD1. The CDR3 length is 15 residues. Unmatched junction bases numbered 6, after V lost 5 bases and J lost 1 base. The DNA of the CDR3 is TGTGCCAGCAGTCCTTACGGGACAGGGAACACTGAAGCTTTCTTT. Amino acid sequence: CASSPYGTGNTEAFF.

The chain is built from TRBV29-1 and TRBJ2-7; D may be TRBD2 (5 bases). The CDR3 extends over 12 amino acids. Trimming removed 6 bases at V and 3 bases at J, with 12 bases between. From germline, CDR1 is SQVTM and CDR2 ANQGSEA. The DNA for the CDR3 is TGCAGCGTAGCGGACGGAAGCTACGAGCAGTACTTC. Amino acids: CSVADGSYEQYF.

The chain uses TRBV12-3 or TRBV12-4 and TRBJ1-5, with D tentatively TRBD1 (5 bases). The V gene lost 7 bases and the J gene lost 4 bases, with 14 bases spanning the gap. The CDR3 loop spans 14 amino acids. The CDR3 loop reads CASTFGARNQPQHF. In DNA form, the CDR3 reads TGTGCCAGCACCTTCGGGGCAAGGAATCAGCCCCAGCATTTT.

The chain links TRBV7-9 to TRBJ2-6; D assignment may be TRBD1 or TRBD2 (5 bases each). The CDR3 runs to 17 residues. Germline lookup yields CDR1 SEHNR and CDR2 FQNEAQ (reference sequence). V was shortened by 5 bases and J by 4 bases, with 18 bases between the two germline ends. CDR3 residues: CASSPEGSISGANVLTF. For the CDR3, the DNA is TGTGCCAGCAGCCCAGAGGGGTCGATTTCAGGGGCCAACGTCCTGACTTTC.

Only a few counts were recorded for this clonotype. Written as DNA, the CDR3 is TGTGCCAGCAGTCCGACGTTGGGGGGCTCCCGGGACTATGGCTACACCTTC. Translating it yields CASSPTLGGSRDYGYTF. The chain employs TRBV12-3 or TRBV12-4 and TRBJ1-2; maybe TRBD1 (6 bases). Trimming took off 5 bases at V and 3 bases at J, with 22 bases between the two ends. The CDR3 has 17 residues.

This sequence joins TRBV27 and TRBJ2-7; TRBD2 might be the D (5 bases). The CDR3 runs 15 residues. Germline V lookup: CDR1 MNHEY, CDR2 SMNVEV (reference sequence). Deletions cut 6 bases from V and 7 bases from J, with 22 bases between. For the CDR3, the DNA is TGTGCCAGCAGCGACCCGGGGTTGTCGGCGAGGGAGCAGTACTTC. Translation: CASSDPGLSAREQYF.

In its sample, this clonotype was seen a few times. The J gene is TRBJ2-3, the V gene TRBV6-1; tentative D call: TRBD2 (6 bases). The CDR3 length is 16 residues. V lost 6 bases and J lost 0, with 16 bases in between. Germline CDR1 reads MNHNS; CDR2 reads SASEGT. The chain's CDR3 is CASRPDRLDSTDTQYF. The CDR3 region has the DNA TGTGCCAGCAGACCAGACAGACTAGACAGCACAGATACGCAGTATTTT.

The CDR3 DNA is TGTGCCAGCAGCCCCCGGGACAAGAGATACACCGGGGAGCTGTTTTTT. Translating gives CASSPRDKRYTGELFF. This chain connects TRBV6-1 to TRBJ2-2, with a possible D match to TRBD1 (6 bases). Trimming took off 6 bases at V and 3 bases at J, with 17 bases between the two ends. This CDR3 is 16 amino acids long. CDR1 and CDR2 (germline): MNHNS, SASEGT.

The V call is TRBV5-6, the J call TRBJ2-2; 9 bases match TRBD1. The CDR3 has 17 residues. V lost 1 base to trimming and J lost 3 bases; unmatched junction nucleotides: 7. CDR1 is SGHDT, CDR2 YYEEEE, per germline. CDR3 protein: CASSLTEGQGYTGELFF. DNA for the CDR3: TGTGCCAGCAGCTTGACCGAGGGACAGGGATACACCGGGGAGCTGTTTTTT.

In this sample, this clonotype turned up a few times. The rearrangement joins TRBV12-3 or TRBV12-4 to TRBJ1-1, with D perhaps matching TRBD1 (5 bases). The CDR3 spans 12 residues. V lost 3 bases, J lost 10 bases, and 12 bases lay in between. CDR3 region: CASSFQGVVAFF. In nucleotides, the CDR3 is TGTGCCAGCAGTTTCCAGGGCGTCGTAGCTTTCTTT.

Only a few counts were recorded for this clonotype. The chain couples TRBV2 to TRBJ2-7, with 7 bases fitting TRBD1. Trimming cost V 6 bases and J 13 bases; bases outside gene matches: 9. Looked up from germline, CDR1 is SNHLY and CDR2 is FYNNEI. The CDR3 has 11 residues. CDR3 sequence reads: CASSLRDSGYF. DNA for the CDR3: TGTGCCAGCAGCCTCCGGGACAGCGGCTACTTC.

The gene calls are TRBV5-1 and TRBJ2-3; TRBD2 might be the D (6 bases). Trimming left V 3 bases short and J 5 bases short, with 10 bases between. Germline assignment: CDR1 SGHRS and CDR2 YFSETQ. CDR3 length equals 13 residues. CDR3 loop: CASSWDSGDTQYF. DNA for the CDR3: TGCGCCAGCAGCTGGGACTCCGGAGATACGCAGTATTTT.

The chain is built from TRBV10-3 and TRBJ2-1; 8 bases line up with TRBD2. This CDR3 is built from 16 residues. Germline trimming cut 2 bases from V and 3 bases from J; bases unmatched to any gene: 6. Per the germline V gene, CDR1 is ENHRY and CDR2 is SYGVKD. The CDR3 loop is CAISEGAGGFYNEQFF. The CDR3 nucleotides read TGTGCCATCAGTGAGGGTGCGGGGGGCTTCTACAATGAGCAGTTCTTC.

The V and J genes are TRBV28 and TRBJ2-5; D possibly corresponds to TRBD1 (5 bases). CDR1 and CDR2 from the germline V gene are MDHEN and SYDVKM. This CDR3 contains 15 residues. The ends were cut back, 6 bases at V and 1 base at J, with 15 bases in the middle. The CDR3 region is CASSRPRQIQETQYF. The CDR3 DNA sequence: TGTGCCAGCAGCAGACCTAGACAGATCCAAGAGACCCAGTACTTC.

This clonotype showed up many times. The V gene is TRBV20-1, the J gene TRBJ1-5; D is undetermined. Between the trimmed V and J ends, which lost 0 bases and 7 bases, there was a span of 7 bases. The CDR3 extends over 12 amino acids. CDR1 is DFQATT, CDR2 SNEGSKA, per germline (reference sequence). CDR3 DNA: TGCAGTGCTAGAGATCCCGGGCAGCCCCAGCATTTT. Encoded protein: CSARDPGQPQHF.

The CDR3 nucleotides are TGTGCCAGCAGTTACTCAGTCAGCGGGGGGCTCGGCACAGATACGCAGTATTTT. Protein sequence: CASSYSVSGGLGTDTQYF. The V gene is TRBV6-5, the J gene TRBJ2-3; 9 bases match TRBD2. Trimming removed 0 bases from V and 1 base from J; junction bases left unmatched: 8. This CDR3 has 18 amino acids. Germline assignment: CDR1 MNHEY and CDR2 SVGAGI.

The V and J genes are TRBV12-3 or TRBV12-4 and TRBJ2-2, with no clear D. V lost 4 bases to trimming and J lost 0 bases, with 18 bases between them. The CDR3 runs to 18 residues. CDR3 loop: CASSYPLGSETNTGELFF. CDR3 DNA sequence: TGTGCCAGCAGTTACCCCTTGGGATCGGAGACGAACACCGGGGAGCTGTTTTTT.

This clonotype was observed at least ten times. This rearrangement joins TRBV6-1 to TRBJ2-7; TRBD2 matches 7 bases. The CDR3 consists of 15 residues. CDR1 MNHNS and CDR2 SASEGT come from the germline V gene. Germline trimming cut 6 bases from V and 4 bases from J; bases unmatched to any gene: 12. Written as DNA, the CDR3 is TGTGCCAGCAGCCCTACTAGCGAGGGTGGTTACGAGCAGTACTTC. The encoded protein is CASSPTSEGGYEQYF.

This chain uses TRBV7-2 with TRBJ2-5; possible D gene TRBD2, 8 bases. The V and J ends lost 0 bases and 5 bases respectively, with 19 bases between them. CDR1 SGHTA and CDR2 FQGNSA come from the germline V gene. The CDR3 has 17 residues. CDR3 in amino acids: CASSLARGRGAEETQYF. CDR3 in DNA: TGTGCCAGCAGCTTAGCAAGGGGGCGGGGGGCTGAGGAGACCCAGTACTTC.

The chain carries TRBV20-1 and TRBJ2-3, with 10 positions matching TRBD2. With V trimmed by 6 bases and J by 3 bases, 9 bases remained unmatched. The CDR3 has 15 amino acids. Germline CDR1 is DFQATT and CDR2 is SNEGSKA (reference sequence). The CDR3 DNA is TGCAGTGCCCACCTACTAGCGGGGACAACAGATACGCAGTATTTT. This gives the protein CSAHLLAGTTDTQYF.